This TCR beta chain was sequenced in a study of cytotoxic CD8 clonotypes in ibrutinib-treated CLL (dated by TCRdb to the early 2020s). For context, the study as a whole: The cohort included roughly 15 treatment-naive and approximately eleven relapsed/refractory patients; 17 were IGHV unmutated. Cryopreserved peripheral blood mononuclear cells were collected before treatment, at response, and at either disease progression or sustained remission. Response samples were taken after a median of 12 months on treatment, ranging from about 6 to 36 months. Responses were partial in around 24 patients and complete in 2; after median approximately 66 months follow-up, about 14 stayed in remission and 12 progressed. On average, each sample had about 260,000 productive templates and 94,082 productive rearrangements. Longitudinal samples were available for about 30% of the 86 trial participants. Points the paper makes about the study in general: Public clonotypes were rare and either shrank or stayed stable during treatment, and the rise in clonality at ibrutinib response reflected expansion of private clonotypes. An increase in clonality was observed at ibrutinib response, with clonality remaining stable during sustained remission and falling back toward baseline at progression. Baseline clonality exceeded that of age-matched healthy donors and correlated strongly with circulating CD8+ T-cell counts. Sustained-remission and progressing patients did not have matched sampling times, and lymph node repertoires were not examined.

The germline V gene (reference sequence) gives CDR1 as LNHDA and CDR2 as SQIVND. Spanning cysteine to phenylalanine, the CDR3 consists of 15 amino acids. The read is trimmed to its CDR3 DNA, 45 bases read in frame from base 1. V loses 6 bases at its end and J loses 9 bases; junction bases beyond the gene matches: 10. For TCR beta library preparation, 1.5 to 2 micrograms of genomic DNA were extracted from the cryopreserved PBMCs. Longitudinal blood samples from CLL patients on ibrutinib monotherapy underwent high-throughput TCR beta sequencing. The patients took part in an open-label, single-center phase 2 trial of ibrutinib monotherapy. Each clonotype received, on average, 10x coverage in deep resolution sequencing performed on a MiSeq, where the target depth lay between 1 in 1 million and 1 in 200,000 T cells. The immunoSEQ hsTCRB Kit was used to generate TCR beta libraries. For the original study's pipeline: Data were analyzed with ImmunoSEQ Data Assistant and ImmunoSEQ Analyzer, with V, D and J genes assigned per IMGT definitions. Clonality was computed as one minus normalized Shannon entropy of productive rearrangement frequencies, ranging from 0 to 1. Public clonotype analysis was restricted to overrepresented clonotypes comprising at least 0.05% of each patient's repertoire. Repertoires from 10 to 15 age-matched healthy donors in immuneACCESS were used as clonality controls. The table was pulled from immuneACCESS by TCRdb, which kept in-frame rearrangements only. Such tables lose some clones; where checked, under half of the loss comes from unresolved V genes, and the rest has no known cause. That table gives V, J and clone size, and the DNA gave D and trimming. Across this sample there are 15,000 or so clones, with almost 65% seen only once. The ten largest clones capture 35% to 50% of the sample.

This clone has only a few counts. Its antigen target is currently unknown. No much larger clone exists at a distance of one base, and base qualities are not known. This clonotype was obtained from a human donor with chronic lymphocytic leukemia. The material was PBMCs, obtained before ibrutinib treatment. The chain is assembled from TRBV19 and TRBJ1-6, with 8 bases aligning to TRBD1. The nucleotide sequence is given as TGTGCCAGTAGAGTCGCCGGGACAGGCCCTTCACCCCTCCACTTT. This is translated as CASRVAGTGPSPLHF.